Detailed here is one T cell receptor beta chain. There is no known antigen for this receptor. Base qualities were left out, and no much larger clone turns up one base away. Via the germline V gene, CDR1 is MNHEY and CDR2 SVGAGI. Cut back by 0 bases and 0 bases, the V and J ends lie 11 bases apart. Counted from cysteine to phenylalanine, this CDR3 has 16 amino acids. Only CDR3 DNA is held: 48 bases, read in frame from base 1. The time point label corresponds to: before neoadjuvant nivolumab. None of the patients had received prior systemic or radiation treatment, and all were newly diagnosed with stage II-IVA oral cavity squamous cell carcinoma. The cohort consisted of patients with HPV-negative, locally advanced oral cavity squamous cell carcinoma. Peripheral blood mononuclear cells were analyzed directly and were not maintained or expanded in culture. Samples were obtained from a longitudinal correlative study of a single-arm phase II trial of neoadjuvant nivolumab in oral cavity squamous cell carcinoma. Genomic DNA-based TCRbeta sequencing was performed on subject-matched pre- and post-treatment PBMCs and tumors from three responders and three non-responders. Peripheral blood mononuclear cells were collected before nivolumab treatment and were collected again after treatment, at the time of surgery. The Maxwell RSC DNA from Cells kit was used to extract genomic DNA from PBMCs.

The data are from a study of neoadjuvant anti-PD-1 for oral cavity cancer (dated by TCRdb to the early 2020s). About the investigation overall: Patients mostly received three to four biweekly doses of nivolumab at 3 mg/kg before curative-intent surgical resection. A fourth nivolumab dose was given around day 43 to patients without progression, and definitive surgical resection was performed in those patients on days 50-56. Patients with complete response, partial response or stable disease by RECIST 1.1 were defined as responders, whereas patients with progression were defined as non-responders. An approximately 32% response rate was observed in the parent correlative cohort, in which approximately 11 patients were included.

The study at large found these results: Only a few patients per response group were included in the TCR analyses, and larger cohorts for validation were called for by the authors. After neoadjuvant nivolumab, significantly higher T cell clonality (Gini index) was found within PBMCs in non-responders than in responders. Higher pretreatment blood Treg/Th17 ratios correlated with higher pretreatment blood TCRbeta clonality and lower post-treatment tumor TCRbeta clonality.

For deep sequencing, PBMC libraries mostly used around 480 ng of input genomic DNA, with six replicates for each sample. Following the manufacturer's instructions, the team built TCRbeta libraries using the immunoSEQ hsTCRbeta kit. The finished libraries were brought together in one pool at approximately 3 nM, which was then read using an Illumina NovaSeq 6000 S4 flow cell. Turning to the authors' computational methods: Raw data preprocessing and quality control were performed with the immunoSEQ Analyzer. The analysis was limited to productive rearrangements, and each clonotype was defined by a unique CDR3 amino acid sequence. Repertoire clonality was estimated as the Gini-Simpson index, which was calculated using the R package tcR. Student's t test was used to compare Gini indices, and Pearson correlation was used to assess associations with tumor size change. TCRdb re-hosts the immuneACCESS table, in-frame sequences only. Its copies lack some clones; in the studies checked, an unresolved V gene accounts for under half of them, and the cause for the rest is not known. V, J and clone size were drawn from that table, and D and trimming were deduced from the DNA. The sample records about 14,000 clones, about 68% of which are singletons. The ten largest clones add up to 2.9% of the sample.

The receptor was derived from a person aged 35 to 85 with oral cavity squamous cell carcinoma. The chain is assembled from TRBV6-5 and TRBJ1-1, with no reliable assignment of the D segment. The sequences come from PBMCs, collected before nivolumab (anti-PD-1) treatment. The sequenced DNA: TGTGCCAGCAGTTACTCGCGCGGCAAGTTGAACACTGAAGCTTTCTTT. Translated, it reads CASSYSRGKLNTEAFF.